This T cell receptor (beta chain) appears in the sequencing data of a study of response to subunit inactivated influenza vaccine. Notes on the study in general: Authors suggested each seasonal influenza vaccination recruits few new T cells.

TCRdb re-analysed the RT-PCR reads in MiXCR, keeping a single row per CDR3 protein. The data contain about 780,000 distinct CDR3 sequences, approximately 17% of them singletons. Trimming stripped 0 bases from V and 11 bases from J, with 7 bases between. Germline V gives CDR1 KGHDR, CDR2 SFDVKD. This CDR3 is built from 12 residues. Remarks on this clonotype: The target antigen is unknown.

The chain uses TRBV24-1 and TRBJ2-1; D is perhaps TRBD1 or TRBD2 (5 bases each). The material was PBMCs from blood, obtained around 5 days after vaccination. The clonotype originates from a man aged 50 to 60 who received an inactivated influenza vaccine. The DNA of the CDR3 is TGTGCCACCAGTGATTTGCCGGGGCAGCAGTTCTTC. Residues: CATSDLPGQQFF.